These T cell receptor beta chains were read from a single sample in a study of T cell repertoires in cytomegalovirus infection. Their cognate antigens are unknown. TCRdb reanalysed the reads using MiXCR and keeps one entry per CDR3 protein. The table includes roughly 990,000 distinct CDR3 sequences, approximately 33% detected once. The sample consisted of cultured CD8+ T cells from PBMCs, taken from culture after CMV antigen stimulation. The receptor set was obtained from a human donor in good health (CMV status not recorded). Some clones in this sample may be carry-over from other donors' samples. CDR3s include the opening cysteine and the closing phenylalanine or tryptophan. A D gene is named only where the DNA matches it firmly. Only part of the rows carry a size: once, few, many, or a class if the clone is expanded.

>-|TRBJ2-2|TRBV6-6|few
TGTGCCAGCAAAAGGGGGGAGGGGGAGCTGTTTTTT
CASKRGEGELFF
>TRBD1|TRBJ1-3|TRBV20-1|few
TGCAGTGCTATTGACAGGGTGACTGGAAACACCATATATTTT
CSAIDRVTGNTIYF
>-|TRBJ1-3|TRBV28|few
TGTGCCAGCAGTTTTGCCCCGACAGGACCCTTCCTCTCTGGAAACACCATATATTTT
CASSFAPTGPFLSGNTIYF
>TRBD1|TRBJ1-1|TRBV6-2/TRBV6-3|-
TGTGTCAGCAGTTGGACAGGGGAAAGCACTGAAGCTTTCTTT
CVSSWTGESTEAFF
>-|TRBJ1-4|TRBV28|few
TGTGCCAGCAGACAGGGTGCTAATGAAAAACTGTTTTTT
CASRQGANEKLFF
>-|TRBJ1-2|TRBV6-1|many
TGTGCCAGCAGTGAACCAGGGCTCTATGGCTACACCTTC
CASSEPGLYGYTF
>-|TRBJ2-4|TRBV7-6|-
TGTGCCAGCAGCTTATTAATGGGCGAAGAAAACATTCAGTACTTC
CASSLLMGEENIQYF
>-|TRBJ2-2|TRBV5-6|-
TGTGCCAGCAGCTCGGTACACGTCATCTCTACCGAGGAGCTGTTTTTT
CASSSVHVISTEELFF
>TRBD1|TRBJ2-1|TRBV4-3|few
TGCGCCAGCAGCTATAAAGGACAGGGACCCTACAATGAGCAGTTCTTC
CASSYKGQGPYNEQFF
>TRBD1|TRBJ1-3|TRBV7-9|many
TGTGCCAGCAGCTTATTCATCAGAGGACAGGGTGTTGGAAACACCATATATTTT
CASSLFIRGQGVGNTIYF
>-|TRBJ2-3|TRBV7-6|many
TGTGCCAGCAGCTTAGGTAGGAGTAGTGGGGACACAGATACGCAGTATTTT
CASSLGRSSGDTDTQYF
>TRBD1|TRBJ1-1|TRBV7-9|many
TGTGCCAGCAGCTCCGGGACAGGGAGCCGTGAAGCTTTCTTT
CASSSGTGSREAFF
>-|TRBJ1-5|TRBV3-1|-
TGTACCAGCAGCCAAGATCATCCTTCCGGTCAGCCCCAGCATTTT
CTSSQDHPSGQPQHF
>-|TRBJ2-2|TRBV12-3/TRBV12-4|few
TGTGCCAGCAGTTTTAGTGGACTCGGGGAGCTGTTTTTT
CASSFSGLGELFF
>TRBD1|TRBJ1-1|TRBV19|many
TGTGCCAGCAGCGCCGGGACAGCGAACACTGAAGCTTTCTTT
CASSAGTANTEAFF
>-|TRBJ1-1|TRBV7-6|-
TGTGCCAGCAGCTTAGCGCAAGGGTGGAAGGCGGTTACTGAAGCTTTCTTT
CASSLAQGWKAVTEAFF
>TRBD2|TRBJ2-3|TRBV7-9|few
TGTGCCAGCAGCACCATTCTTCTAAGGGCGGGGGAGAGTGTGGATACGCAGTATTTT
CASSTILLRAGESVDTQYF
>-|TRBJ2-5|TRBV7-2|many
TGTGCCAGCCAGATAAATCCTATATCGACCCAGTACTTC
CASQINPISTQYF
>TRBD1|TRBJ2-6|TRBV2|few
TGTGCCAGTCGGCGGAGACAGGGGTATACTGGGGCCAACGTCCTGACTTTC
CASRRRQGYTGANVLTF
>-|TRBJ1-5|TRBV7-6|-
TGTGCCAGCAGCAAGACAACCGGGTCCAGCCAGCCCCAGCATTTT
CASSKTTGSSQPQHF
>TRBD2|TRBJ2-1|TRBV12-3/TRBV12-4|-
TGTGCCAGCAGACAATTTAGCGGGGGGTATCATGAGCAGTTCTTC
CASRQFSGGYHEQFF
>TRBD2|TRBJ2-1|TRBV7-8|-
TGTGCCAGCAGCACGACCGGGACTAGCGAGAATGAGCAGTTCTTC
CASSTTGTSENEQFF
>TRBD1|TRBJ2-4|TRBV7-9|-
TGTGCCAGCAGCTGGGACAGGGAGAGAAACATTCAGTACTTC
CASSWDRERNIQYF
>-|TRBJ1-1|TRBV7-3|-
TGTGCCAGCAGCTTTATAAGACAAAGGAACACTGAAGCTTTCTTT
CASSFIRQRNTEAFF
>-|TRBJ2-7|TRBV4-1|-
TGCGCCAGCAGCCAAGGGCGGGCCTACGAGCAGTACTTC
CASSQGRAYEQYF
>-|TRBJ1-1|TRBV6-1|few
TGTGCCAGCAGTGAAGTTACTTCTTTAGAAGCTTTCTTT
CASSEVTSLEAFF
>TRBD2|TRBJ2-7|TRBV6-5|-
TGTGCCAGCAGTTATAAGCGGGGGGGCAACGAGCAGTACTTC
CASSYKRGGNEQYF
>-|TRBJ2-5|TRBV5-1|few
TGCGCCAGCAGCTCCGCGAGACAGGGAGGGGAGACCCAGTACTTC
CASSSARQGGETQYF